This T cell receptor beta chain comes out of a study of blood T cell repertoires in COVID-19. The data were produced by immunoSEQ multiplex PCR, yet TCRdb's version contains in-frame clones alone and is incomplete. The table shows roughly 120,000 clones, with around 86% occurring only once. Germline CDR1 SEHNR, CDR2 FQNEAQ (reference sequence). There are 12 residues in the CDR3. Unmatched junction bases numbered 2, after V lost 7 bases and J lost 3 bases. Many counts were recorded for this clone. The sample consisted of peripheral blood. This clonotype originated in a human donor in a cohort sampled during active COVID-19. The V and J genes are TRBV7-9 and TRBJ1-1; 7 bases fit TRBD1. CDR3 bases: TGTGCCAGCAACACAGGGGACACTGAAGCTTTCTTT. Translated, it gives CASNTGDTEAFF.